This T cell receptor (beta chain) was recovered during a study of shared clonotypes between healthy human individuals. The CDR3 is 13 residues long. Germline V CDR1 and CDR2: MNHEY, SMNVEV (reference sequence). V lost 2 bases and J 5 bases, leaving 9 bases between the germline ends. Nashville, Tennessee was home to all donors, each a Caucasian adult. Each unsorted sample relied on around 100 million PBMCs as its source of genomic DNA. It was on ten immunoSEQ deep assay plates that unsorted PBMC DNA was sequenced. Original analysis: Junction-only immunoSEQ data arrived without quality scores, meaning filtering differed. Measured with immunoSEQ multiplex PCR; TCRdb has only the in-frame clones, and not every one. V and J calls and clone size are given by that table; D and trimming were obtained from the DNA. This table has under 600,000 clones, almost 80% appearing once.

Specimen: PBMCs. The chain links TRBV27 to TRBJ1-2, with D hard to call. The receptor was isolated from a woman aged 40 to 50 in good health. Some clones in this sample may be carry-over from other donors' samples. In DNA form, the CDR3 reads TGTGCCAGCAGTTTAATGGCCGGGTATGGCTACACCTTC. It codes for CASSLMAGYGYTF.